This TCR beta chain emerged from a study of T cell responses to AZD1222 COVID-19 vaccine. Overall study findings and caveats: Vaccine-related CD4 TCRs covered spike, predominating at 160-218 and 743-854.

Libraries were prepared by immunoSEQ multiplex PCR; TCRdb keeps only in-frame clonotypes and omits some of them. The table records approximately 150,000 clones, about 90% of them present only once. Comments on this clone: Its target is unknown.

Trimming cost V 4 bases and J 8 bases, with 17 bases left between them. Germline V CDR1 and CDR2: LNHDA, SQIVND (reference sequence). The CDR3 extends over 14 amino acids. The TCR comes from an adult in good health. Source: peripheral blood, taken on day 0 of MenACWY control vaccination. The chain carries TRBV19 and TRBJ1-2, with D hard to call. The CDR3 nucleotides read TGTGCCAGTAGTACCCCCCGACGGTATAAGGGCTACACCTTC. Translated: CASSTPRRYKGYTF.